The 2 T cell receptor beta chains below all came from one sample that was sequenced in a study of OX40 agonist ivuxolimab in advanced cancers. Generated by immunoSEQ multiplex PCR, the TCRdb table keeps only in-frame clones and is missing some. The sample yields tens of thousands of clones, under 90% seen once. The specimen comprised CD4+ or CD8+ T cells sorted from blood, sampled in a trial of the OX40 agonist ivuxolimab. The receptors come from an adult with an advanced solid tumor such as melanoma, head and neck, liver or kidney cancer.

The V gene is TRBV18, the J gene TRBJ2-6, with D perhaps matching TRBD2 (5 bases). The length of the CDR3 is 14 residues. Germline V gene lookup returns CDR1 KGHSH and CDR2 LQKENI. Between the trimmed V and J ends, which lost 5 bases and 2 bases, there was a span of 7 bases. This CDR3 reads CASSSGTGANVLTF. The DNA of the CDR3 is TGTGCCAGCTCATCGGGGACTGGGGCCAACGTCCTGACTTTC. The full variable domain, its missing parts supplied by reference TRBV18 and TRBJ2-6, is NAGVMQNPRHLVRRRGQEARLRCSPMKGHSHVYWYRQLPEEGLKFMVYLQKENIIDESGMPKERFSAEFPKEGPSILRIQQVVRGDSAAYFCASSSGTGANVLTFGAGSRLTVL.

This chain uses TRBV6-6 with TRBJ2-7; D gene ambiguous. Germline assignment: CDR1 MNHNY and CDR2 SVGAGI (reference sequence). V lost 3 bases and J 1 base, leaving 10 bases between the germline ends. This CDR3 has 14 residues. The CDR3 DNA reads TGTGCCAGCAGTTATATTGTGACTTCCTACGAGCAGTACTTC. Translation gives CASSYIVTSYEQYF.